This T cell receptor beta chain was captured in a study of blood T cell repertoires in COVID-19. For the study at large: There were acute and convalescent COVID-19 samples, and they came from the United States, Italy and Spain.

Remarks on this clone: Relative to the germline gene, one junction end is altered; a read error may explain this.

Original processing methods: Amplification of reference gene primers provided the estimated nucleated cell counts. Measured with immunoSEQ multiplex PCR; TCRdb has only the in-frame clones, and not every one. V, J and clone size are those of that table, while D and trimming were read from the DNA. In the table there are 40,000 to 60,000 clones, roughly 90% of which are singletons. Germline CDR1 MDHEN, CDR2 SYDVKM. There are 15 residues in the CDR3. Sequenced material: peripheral blood. The TCR comes from a human donor in a cohort sampled during active COVID-19. J is TRBJ1-5 and V is TRBV28; the D is unclear. This CDR3 reads CASSRDEADNQSQHF. DNA for the CDR3: TGTGCCAGCAGCCGGGATGAGGCCGACAATCAGTCCCAGCATTTT. The full variable domain, in which reference TRBV28 and TRBJ1-5 provide the parts outside the CDR3, is DVKVTQSSRYLVKRTGEKVFLECVQDMDHENMFWYRQDPGLGLRLIYFSYDVKMKEKGDIPEGYSVSREKKERFSLILESASTNQTSMYLCASSRDEADNQSQHFGDGTRLSIL.